The clone carrying this TCR beta chain was counted only a few times. Sequencing was performed with immunoSEQ multiplex PCR; in TCRdb, only in-frame clones are kept and a portion is missing. The repertoire holds about 28,000 clones, with under 80% as singletons. This sample is drawn from a study of radiotherapy plus CTLA-4 blockade in lung cancer. In chemo-refractory metastatic non-small-cell lung cancer, patients got ipilimumab CTLA-4 blockade together with focal radiation. Source: peripheral blood, taken from a patient treated with radiotherapy plus ipilimumab. The source is a human donor with non-small cell lung cancer who had stable disease on radiotherapy plus ipilimumab.

This CDR3 reads CASSVSDRLDNSPLHF. The CDR3 bases are TGTGCCAGCAGCGTAAGCGACAGGTTGGATAATTCACCCCTCCACTTT. This sequence joins TRBV9 and TRBJ1-6, with D possibly matching TRBD1 (6 bases). The CDR3 is 16 residues long. The germline V gene has CDR1 SGDLS and CDR2 YYNGEE. The V end lost 1 base, the J end lost 5 bases, and 13 bases lay between the germline ends.